A single TCR beta chain is shown here with its context. Its antigen is undetermined. This specimen belongs to a study of CD8+ T cells in alopecia areata. Sequencing templates came from extracted RNA that was reverse transcribed into cDNA. This table comes from immunoSEQ multiplex PCR, and its TCRdb copy is limited to in-frame clones, with some not included. The sample holds approximately 160,000 clones, around 60% seen once. Study-level points and caveats: Normal scalp had lower clonality than lesional scalp, with alopecia totalis/universalis lesions showing this most strongly.

Trimming pared 4 bases from V and 0 bases from J, leaving 11 bases between. From germline, CDR1 is MGHRA and CDR2 YSYEKL. This CDR3 region has 15 residues. Sample treatment: oral pan-JAK inhibitor, 5-10 mg twice daily. Using a FACSAria, the CD4+ and CD8+ T cells were sorted from the PBMCs. The TCR sequence derives from a human donor with alopecia areata. The rearrangement links TRBV4-1 to TRBJ2-3; the D is unclear. Source: CD4+ T cells sorted from blood, taken at week 24, from a patient treated with tofacitinib. CDR3 sequence: CASSLDTASTDTQYF. Written as DNA, the CDR3 is TGCGCCAGCAGCCTCGACACAGCTAGCACAGATACGCAGTATTTT.